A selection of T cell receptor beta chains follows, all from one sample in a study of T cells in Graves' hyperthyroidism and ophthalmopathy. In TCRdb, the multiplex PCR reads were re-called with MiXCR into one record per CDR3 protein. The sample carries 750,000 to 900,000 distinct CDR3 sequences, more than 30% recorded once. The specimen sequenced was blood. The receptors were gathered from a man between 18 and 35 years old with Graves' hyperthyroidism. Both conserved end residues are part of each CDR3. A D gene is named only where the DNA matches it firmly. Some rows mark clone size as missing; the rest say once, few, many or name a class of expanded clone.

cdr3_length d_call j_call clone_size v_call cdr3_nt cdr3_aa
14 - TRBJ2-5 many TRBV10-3 TGTGCCATCAGTGCGACTCTGCTCCAAGAGACCCAGTACTTC CAISATLLQETQYF
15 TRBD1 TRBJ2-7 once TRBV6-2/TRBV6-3 TGTGCCACGTTACAGGGGCCCGGAGGCTCCTACGAGCAGTACTTC CATLQGPGGSYEQYF
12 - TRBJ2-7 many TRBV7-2 TGTGCCAGCAGCTTAGAAGGTCGCGAGCAGTACTTC CASSLEGREQYF
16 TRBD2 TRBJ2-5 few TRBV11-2 TGTGCCAGCATTCTGGAAGCGGGAACATTGGAAGAGACCCAGTACTTC CASILEAGTLEETQYF
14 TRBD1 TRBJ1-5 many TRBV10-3 TGTGCCATCAGGGAACAGGGGGCAAATGGGCCCCAGCATTTT CAIREQGANGPQHF
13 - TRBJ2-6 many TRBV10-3 TGTGCCATAGGGGGGACTGGGGCCAACGTCCTGACTTTC CAIGGTGANVLTF
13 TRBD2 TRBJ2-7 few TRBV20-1 TGCAGTGCCGGGAGGCCCAGTTCCTACGAGCAGTACTTC CSAGRPSSYEQYF
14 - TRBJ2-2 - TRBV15 TGTGCCACCAGCAGCCAACGACTAGTCGGGGAGCTGTTTTTT CATSSQRLVGELFF
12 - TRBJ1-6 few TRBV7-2 TGTGCCAGCAGAAGTGGAAGTTCACCCCTCCACTTT CASRSGSSPLHF
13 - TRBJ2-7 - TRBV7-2 TGTGCCAGCTCCCAGGACTGGCCCGACGAGCGGTACTTC CASSQDWPDERYF
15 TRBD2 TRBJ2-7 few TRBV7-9 TGTGCCAGCAGCCACCGACTAGCGGGAAAGCCCGAGCAGTACTTC CASSHRLAGKPEQYF
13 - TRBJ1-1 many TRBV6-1 TGTGCCAGCAGTTCAATAGGGGAAACTGAAGCTTTCTTT CASSSIGETEAFF
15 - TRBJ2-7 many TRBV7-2 TGTGCCAGCAGCTTAGAACTATCACGCTCCTACGAGCAGTACTTC CASSLELSRSYEQYF
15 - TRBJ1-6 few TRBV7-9 TGTGCCAGCAGCCGCTCTACAGGGCCGGATTCACCCCTCCACTTT CASSRSTGPDSPLHF
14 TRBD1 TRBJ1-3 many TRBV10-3 TGTGCCATCAGGAGGACAGGGACTGGAAACACCATATATTTT CAIRRTGTGNTIYF
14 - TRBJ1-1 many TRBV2 TGTGCCAGCAGTGGGGGGCAGGGGAAAACTGAAGCTTTCTTT CASSGGQGKTEAFF
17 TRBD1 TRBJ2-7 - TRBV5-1 TGCGCCAGCAGCTTGGGGGCCGCGACAGGGACGTCCTACGAGCAGTACTTC CASSLGAATGTSYEQYF
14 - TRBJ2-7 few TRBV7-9 TGCGCCAGCAGCCCTTCCAGGAGAGCCCGCGAGCAGTACTTC CASSPSRRAREQYF
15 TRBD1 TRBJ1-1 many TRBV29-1 TGCAGCGTTGAAGATGGGACAGGGGTCGACACTGAAGCTTTCTTT CSVEDGTGVDTEAFF
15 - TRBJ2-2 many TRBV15 TGTGCCACCAGCTTAACGGGACGGAACACCGGGGAGCTGTTTTTT CATSLTGRNTGELFF
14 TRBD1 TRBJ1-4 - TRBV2 TGTGCCAGCAACCCGACAGGGGACAATGAAAAACTGTTTTTT CASNPTGDNEKLFF
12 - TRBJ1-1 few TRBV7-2 TGTGCCAGCGGAACCTTTGACACTGAAGCTTTCTTT CASGTFDTEAFF
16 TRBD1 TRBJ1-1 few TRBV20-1 TGCAGTGCTTCACCCCCTCCCCCACAGGGGGGCACTGAAGCTTTCTTT CSASPPPPQGGTEAFF
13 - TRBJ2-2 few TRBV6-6 TGTGCCAGCAGATATGGCAGTCCCGGGGAGCTGTTTTTT CASRYGSPGELFF
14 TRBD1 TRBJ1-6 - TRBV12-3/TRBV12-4 TGTGCCAGCAGTGCTAGCCTGACAGGGAAGTCCCTCCACTTT CASSASLTGKSLHF
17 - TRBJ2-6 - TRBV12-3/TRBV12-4 TGTGCCAGCACCTCGCGGGCAGGAAAATCTGGGGCCAACGTCCTGACTTTC CASTSRAGKSGANVLTF
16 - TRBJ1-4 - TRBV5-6 TGTGCCAGCAGCGTTAGACAGACCTCGAGGGATGAAAAACTGTTTTTT CASSVRQTSRDEKLFF
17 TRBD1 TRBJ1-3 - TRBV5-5 TGTGCCAGCAGCTTAGGACAGGGGAGTTTCTCTGGAAACACCATATATTTT CASSLGQGSFSGNTIYF
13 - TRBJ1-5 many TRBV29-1 TGCAGCGTGGTTTGGGGTAGCAATCAGCCCCAGCATTTT CSVVWGSNQPQHF
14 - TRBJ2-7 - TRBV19 TGTGCCAGTACCACAGGGAATGGGGCCTACGAGCAGTACTTC CASTTGNGAYEQYF
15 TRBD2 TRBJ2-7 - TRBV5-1 TGCGCCAGCAGCCCGGGTGTGGCGGGAGCTAACGAGCAGTACTTC CASSPGVAGANEQYF
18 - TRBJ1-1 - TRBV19 TGTGCCAGTAGTCCTACGGGTGTCGGGGGCGCGGGGAACACTGAAGCTTTCTTT CASSPTGVGGAGNTEAFF
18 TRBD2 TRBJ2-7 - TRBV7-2 TGTGCCAGCAGCTCCCTTGTCCTAGCGGGAGGTGGTAGGTACGAGCAGTACTTC CASSSLVLAGGGRYEQYF
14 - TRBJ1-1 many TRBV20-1 TGCAGTGCCCAGACTGAGCGGCGGAACACTGAAGCTTTCTTT CSAQTERRNTEAFF
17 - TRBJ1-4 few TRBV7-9 TGTGCCAGCAGCTTCACCTCCTTTGACAGTCCTAATGAAAAACTGTTTTTT CASSFTSFDSPNEKLFF
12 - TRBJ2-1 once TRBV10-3 TGTGCCATCACTACCCAGCGCCGGGAGCAGTTCTTC CAITTQRREQFF
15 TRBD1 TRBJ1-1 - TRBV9 TGTGCCAGCAGACCCGGGACAGGGGAGAACACTGAAGCTTTCTTT CASRPGTGENTEAFF
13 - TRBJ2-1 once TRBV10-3 TGTGCCTCCTCAGGGGTAGGCTACAATGAGCAGTTCTTC CASSGVGYNEQFF
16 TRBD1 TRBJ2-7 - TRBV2 TGTGCCAGCAGTGAAAGTGGGACAGGGGGGTCCTACGAGCAGTACTTC CASSESGTGGSYEQYF
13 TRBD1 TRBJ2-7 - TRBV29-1 TGCAGCGTTGAGGGACAGGGGGTTTGGGAGCAGTACTTC CSVEGQGVWEQYF
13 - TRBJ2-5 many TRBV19 TGTGCCAGTAGTCGGCGAGACCAAGAGACCCAGTACTTC CASSRRDQETQYF
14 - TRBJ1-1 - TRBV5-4 TGTGCCAGCAGCCAAAGGACAACGAACACTGAAGCTTTCTTT CASSQRTTNTEAFF
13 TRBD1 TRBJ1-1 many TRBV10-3 TGTGCCGCGACAGGGAAAGAGGGCACTGAAGCTTTCTTT CAATGKEGTEAFF
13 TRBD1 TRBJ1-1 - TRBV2 TGTGCCAGCAGTGCAGGGGGCGCAACTGAAGCTTTCTTT CASSAGGATEAFF
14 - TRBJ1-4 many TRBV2 TGTGCCAGCAGTGAGGGGACGGTTAATGAAAAACTGTTTTTT CASSEGTVNEKLFF
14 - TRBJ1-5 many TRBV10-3 TGTGCCATCAGTGAGACGGGGGCTGGTCAGCCCCAGCATTTT CAISETGAGQPQHF
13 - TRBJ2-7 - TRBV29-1 TGCAGTGATGACGGACACCTAACCTACGAGCAGTACTTC CSDDGHLTYEQYF
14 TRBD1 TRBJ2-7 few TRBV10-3 TGTGCCAGCAGGCTAGGGGACAGGGCCTACGAGCAGTACTTC CASRLGDRAYEQYF
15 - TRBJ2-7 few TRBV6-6 TGTGCCAGCAGTCCCGGGGGAAGAGGGACCAACGAGCAGTACTTC CASSPGGRGTNEQYF
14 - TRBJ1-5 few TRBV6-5 TGTGCCAGCAGTTATGGAAGTGCCGGGCAGCCCCAGCATTTT CASSYGSAGQPQHF
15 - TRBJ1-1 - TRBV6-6 TGTGCCAGCAGTGTTATTCAAGAGACGAACACTGAAGCTTTCTTT CASSVIQETNTEAFF
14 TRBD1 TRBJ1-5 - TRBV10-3 TGTGCCATCAGTGACAGGGGGTGGAATCAGCCCCAGCATTTT CAISDRGWNQPQHF
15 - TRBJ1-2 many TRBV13 TGTGCCAGCAGCTTAAGAGACATAGCTAACTATGGCTACACCTTC CASSLRDIANYGYTF
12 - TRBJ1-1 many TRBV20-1 TGCAGTGCTAGGCAGGCCGGCACTGAAGCTTTCTTT CSARQAGTEAFF
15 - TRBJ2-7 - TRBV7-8 TGCGCCAGCAGCATAAGACATGACCCAAACTACGAGCAGTACTTC CASSIRHDPNYEQYF
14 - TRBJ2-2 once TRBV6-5 TGTGCCACCCAGACAGGATCGCACACCGGGGAGCTGTTTTTT CATQTGSHTGELFF
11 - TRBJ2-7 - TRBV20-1 TGCAGTGCTAGGTGGCAATACGAGCAGTACTTC CSARWQYEQYF